The rows below give T cell receptor beta chains drawn from one sample of a study of T-cell reconstitution after alpha-beta-depleted transplantation in children. MiXCR was run by TCRdb on the PCR reads, yielding one entry per CDR3 protein. The table includes hundreds of thousands of distinct CDR3 sequences, 23% detected once. The sequencing used PBMCs, mostly from graft donor cells, collected 360 days after TCRalphabeta/CD19-depleted stem cell transplant. These receptors came from a boy younger than two who had a stem cell transplant for acute myeloid leukemia, so the T cells may come from the graft donor. Each CDR3 is given with its conserved first and last residue. A D gene is named only where the DNA matches it firmly. Not all rows give a size; the values are once, few, many and, for expanded clones, a class.

d_gene,v_gene,abundance,j_gene,CDR3aa,CDR3nt
.,TRBV5-1,.,TRBJ2-1,CASSRFRESGNEQFF,TGCGCCAGCAGCCGATTCAGGGAATCAGGCAATGAGCAGTTCTTC
TRBD2,TRBV4-3,few,TRBJ2-7,CASSPRGGHYEQYF,TGCGCCAGCAGCCCACGGGGGGGACACTACGAGCAGTACTTC
.,TRBV5-4,few,TRBJ1-1,CASSNPGDTEAFF,TGTGCCAGCAGCAACCCTGGGGACACTGAAGCTTTCTTT
TRBD1,TRBV20-1,many,TRBJ2-1,CSAKDRASYNEQFF,TGCAGTGCTAAGGACAGGGCCTCCTACAATGAGCAGTTCTTC
TRBD1,TRBV12-3/TRBV12-4,few,TRBJ1-1,CASSTLVGQGDTEAFF,TGTGCCAGCAGTACCTTGGTCGGACAGGGAGACACTGAAGCTTTCTTT
TRBD1,TRBV15,many,TRBJ1-2,CATSPTGVAYYGYTF,TGTGCCACCAGCCCGACAGGGGTCGCGTACTATGGCTACACCTTC
.,TRBV6-5,.,TRBJ1-1,CASSYSNYLMNTEAFF,TGTGCCAGCAGTTACTCGAACTATCTCATGAACACTGAAGCTTTCTTT
.,TRBV5-1,.,TRBJ2-2,CASSRLSGSTGELFF,TGCGCCAGCAGCCGCCTGTCAGGGTCCACCGGGGAGCTGTTTTTT
TRBD1,TRBV5-1,many,TRBJ1-3,CASSSRTGTTGNTIYF,TGCGCCAGCAGCTCACGGACAGGGACAACTGGAAACACCATATATTTT
TRBD2,TRBV20-1,.,TRBJ2-1,CSARTSSSYNEQFF,TGCAGTGCGAGGACTAGTAGCTCCTACAATGAGCAGTTCTTC
TRBD2,TRBV4-2,.,TRBJ2-1,CASSQDSGRESSYNEQFF,TGTGCCAGCAGCCAAGATTCGGGGCGGGAGAGCTCCTACAATGAGCAGTTCTTC
.,TRBV6-1,few,TRBJ1-5,CASSRDINQPQHF,TGTGCCAGCAGTCGAGACATAAATCAGCCCCAGCATTTT
.,TRBV20-1,few,TRBJ1-3,CSATGAGNTIYF,TGCAGTGCTACAGGGGCCGGAAACACCATATATTTT
TRBD2,TRBV23-1,.,TRBJ2-1,CASSQRLAGAWRSYNEQFF,TGCGCCAGCAGTCAGAGACTAGCGGGGGCGTGGAGGTCCTACAATGAGCAGTTCTTC
TRBD2,TRBV20-1,.,TRBJ2-2,CSARGPGGPIGELFF,TGCAGTGCTAGAGGCCCGGGGGGGCCGATCGGGGAGCTGTTTTTT
.,TRBV4-3,.,TRBJ2-2,CASSQEEGARTGELFF,TGCGCCAGCAGCCAAGAAGAAGGGGCGCGGACCGGGGAGCTGTTTTTT
TRBD1,TRBV5-4,.,TRBJ1-1,CASSWDRGREEAFF,TGTGCCAGCAGCTGGGACAGGGGGCGCGAGGAAGCTTTCTTT
.,TRBV7-8,.,TRBJ2-7,CASSKKTGLSSYEQYF,TGTGCCAGCAGCAAGAAGACAGGATTAAGCTCCTACGAGCAGTACTTC
.,TRBV2,many,TRBJ2-3,CASSGGTENTQYF,TGTGCCAGCAGTGGGGGGACTGAAAATACGCAGTATTTT
.,TRBV10-3,.,TRBJ2-1,CAISDRYSSYNEQFF,TGTGCCATCAGTGATAGGTATAGCTCCTACAATGAGCAGTTCTTC
.,TRBV29-1,few,TRBJ2-1,CSVGRAGEQFF,TGCAGCGTTGGACGGGCGGGTGAGCAGTTCTTC
.,TRBV7-3,many,TRBJ2-3,CASSLTGVSTDTQYF,TGTGCCAGCAGCTTAACCGGGGTTAGCACAGATACGCAGTATTTT
.,TRBV12-3/TRBV12-4,many,TRBJ2-7,CASSSRRTYEQYF,TGTGCCAGCAGTTCCAGGAGGACCTACGAGCAGTACTTC
.,TRBV20-1,many,TRBJ2-3,CSARAVTDTQYF,TGCAGTGCTAGGGCTGTCACAGATACGCAGTATTTT
.,TRBV7-9,few,TRBJ2-1,CASSLVWVGATVEQFF,TGTGCCAGCAGCTTAGTGTGGGTGGGAGCTACAGTTGAGCAGTTCTTC
TRBD1,TRBV6-1,.,TRBJ2-2,CASIGTANTGELFF,TGTGCCAGCATCGGGACAGCGAACACCGGGGAGCTGTTTTTT
.,TRBV20-1,.,TRBJ2-4,CSASQAGRNIQYF,TGCAGTGCTTCGCAGGCGGGGAGGAACATTCAGTACTTC
.,TRBV7-8,.,TRBJ1-5,CASSLVGKSNQPQHF,TGTGCCAGCAGCTTAGTAGGGAAGAGCAATCAGCCCCAGCATTTT
TRBD1,TRBV5-1,many,TRBJ2-7,CASSWPGQEPYEQYF,TGCGCCAGCAGCTGGCCGGGACAGGAGCCTTACGAGCAGTACTTC
TRBD1,TRBV4-1,.,TRBJ2-1,CASSPTGGSGNEQFF,TGCGCCAGCAGTCCCACAGGGGGCTCTGGGAATGAGCAGTTCTTC
TRBD1,TRBV7-2,few,TRBJ2-5,CASSSGQGAFPETQYF,TGTGCCAGCAGCTCGGGACAGGGGGCTTTTCCAGAGACCCAGTACTTC
.,TRBV12-3/TRBV12-4,.,TRBJ1-1,CASIGRNTEAFF,TGTGCCAGCATTGGGCGAAACACTGAAGCTTTCTTT
.,TRBV6-2/TRBV6-3,few,TRBJ1-1,CASSRKTRAFF,TGTGCCAGCAGTCGCAAGACGAGGGCTTTCTTT
.,TRBV20-1,few,TRBJ1-1,CSAIEGRLSTEAFF,TGCAGTGCTATCGAGGGCAGATTGTCCACTGAAGCTTTCTTT
.,TRBV20-1,few,TRBJ2-5,CSAVVGEETQYF,TGCAGTGCCGTAGTGGGGGAAGAGACCCAGTACTTC
.,TRBV7-9,many,TRBJ2-4,CASSTDGLAKNIQYF,TGTGCCAGCAGCACGGACGGACTAGCCAAAAACATTCAGTACTTC
TRBD1,TRBV10-2,.,TRBJ2-1,CASGIPGQAFGEQFF,TGCGCCAGCGGGATACCGGGACAGGCGTTTGGTGAGCAGTTCTTC
TRBD2,TRBV7-2,.,TRBJ2-5,CASHTTSGGETQYF,TGTGCCAGCCACACGACTAGCGGGGGGGAGACCCAGTACTTC
.,TRBV30,.,TRBJ1-1,CAWSLGPENTEAFF,TGTGCCTGGAGTCTTGGCCCTGAGAACACTGAAGCTTTCTTT
TRBD1,TRBV9,.,TRBJ1-1,CASSATGVNTEAFF,TGTGCCAGCAGCGCAACAGGGGTGAACACTGAAGCTTTCTTT
TRBD2,TRBV20-1,.,TRBJ2-3,CSASTGLAVVTDTQYF,TGCAGTGCTTCTACGGGACTAGCGGTGGTAACAGATACGCAGTATTTT
TRBD1,TRBV12-3/TRBV12-4,.,TRBJ1-3,CASSPWGQGHGGNTIYF,TGTGCCAGCAGTCCATGGGGACAGGGGCACGGCGGAAACACCATATATTTT
.,TRBV20-1,few,TRBJ2-3,CSAVKTDTQYF,TGCAGTGCTGTAAAAACAGATACGCAGTATTTT
TRBD1,TRBV29-1,.,TRBJ1-1,CSVADRAPPEAFF,TGCAGCGTTGCTGACAGGGCCCCCCCTGAAGCTTTCTTT
.,TRBV12-3/TRBV12-4,few,TRBJ1-2,CASSLSFGDGDFYGYTF,TGTGCCAGCAGTTTATCATTTGGGGACGGCGACTTTTATGGCTACACCTTC
.,TRBV2,few,TRBJ2-4,CASQSPTGLAKNIQYF,TGTGCCAGCCAATCCCCGACAGGATTAGCCAAAAACATTCAGTACTTC
TRBD1,TRBV10-3,.,TRBJ1-1,CATGDRGYTEAFF,TGTGCCACGGGGGACAGGGGGTACACTGAAGCTTTCTTT
TRBD1,TRBV10-3,.,TRBJ2-7,CAISVGTGNYEQYF,TGTGCCATCAGTGTCGGGACAGGGAACTACGAGCAGTACTTC
TRBD2,TRBV20-1,few,TRBJ2-3,CSAPTLAGGTDTQYF,TGCAGTGCCCCCACGCTAGCGGGGGGAACAGATACGCAGTATTTT
TRBD1,TRBV5-1,few,TRBJ2-7,CASGGQGSYEQYF,TGCGCCAGCGGAGGACAGGGGTCCTACGAGCAGTACTTC
.,TRBV29-1,few,TRBJ2-5,CSVEATSSVTQYF,TGCAGCGTTGAAGCTACTTCTAGCGTGACCCAGTACTTC
.,TRBV6-5,.,TRBJ2-2,CASSSLHRAVGTGELFF,TGTGCCAGCAGTTCCCTCCACAGGGCGGTAGGAACCGGGGAGCTGTTTTTT